The next 31 T cell receptor beta chains were all read from a single sample in a study of blood T cell repertoires in COVID-19. Generated by immunoSEQ multiplex PCR, the TCRdb table keeps only in-frame clones and is missing some. This sample carries approximately 35,000 clones, over 80% of them seen once, and the ten largest clones take 14% to 15%. The specimen was peripheral blood. The receptors here all came from a man in his sixties with active COVID-19.

This clone was counted a single time. The rearrangement links TRBV6-5 to TRBJ1-6; D is perhaps TRBD1 (5 bases). Trimming took 0 bases from V and 9 from J, leaving 15 bases between them. Germline V lookup: CDR1 MNHEY, CDR2 SVGAGI. This CDR3 contains 16 residues. The CDR3 loop reads CASSYSNRARGSPLHF. The CDR3 DNA follows: TGTGCCAGCAGTTACTCGAACCGAGCAAGGGGTTCACCCCTCCACTTT.

The chain is built from TRBV9 and TRBJ2-1; 8 bases are shared with TRBD2. The CDR3 consists of 15 residues. V was clipped by 5 bases and J by 6 bases; unmatched bases: 10. The germline CDR1 and CDR2 sequences are SGDLS and YYNGEE. CDR3 region: CASRRTGTSINEQFF. CDR3 DNA: TGTGCCAGCAGGCGAACCGGGACTAGTATCAATGAGCAGTTCTTC.

This chain joins TRBV28 and TRBJ2-5; D not resolved. The ends were cut back, 1 base at V and 9 bases at J, with 12 bases in the middle. CDR3 length equals 13 residues. CDR1 is MDHEN, CDR2 SYDVKM, per germline. The CDR3 loop is CASSLYAATAQYF. The CDR3 bases are TGTGCCAGCAGTTTATATGCAGCGACTGCCCAGTACTTC.

V gene TRBV6-5 combines with J gene TRBJ1-4, with D maybe TRBD1 (6 bases). Deletions cut 8 bases from V and 5 bases from J, with 12 bases between. Germline V gene data show CDR1 as MNHEY and CDR2 as SVGAGI. This CDR3 has 13 amino acids. CDR3 amino acids: CASDRTRNEKLFF. The CDR3 coding sequence is TGTGCCAGCGACAGGACTCGAAATGAAAAACTGTTTTTT.

J is TRBJ2-1 and V is TRBV27; 7 bases are shared with TRBD2. This CDR3 comprises 15 residues. J lost 3 bases, V lost 2 bases, and 4 bases had no gene match. Germline V gene sequence: CDR1 MNHEY, CDR2 SMNVEV (reference sequence). CDR3 sequence: CASSLVREDYNEQFF. CDR3 bases: TGTGCCAGCAGTTTAGTACGGGAGGACTACAATGAGCAGTTCTTC.

With respect to this clone: Different DNA sequences within this sample yield the same CDR3. V and J are TRBV18 and TRBJ1-2, with 10 bases matching TRBD1. The CDR3 has 15 residues. The V segment lost 6 bases and the J segment 0 bases; nucleotides outside the gene matches: 4. Looked up from germline, CDR1 is KGHSH and CDR2 is LQKENI. The CDR3 loop reads CASSPGQGTNYGYTF. CDR3 DNA sequence: TGTGCCAGCTCTCCGGGACAGGGGACTAACTATGGCTACACCTTC.

This clone has just a few counts. CDR3 DNA: TGCAGTGCTAGAGCCTCGGAGACCCAGTACTTC. It encodes CSARASETQYF. The gene calls are TRBV20-1 and TRBJ2-5, with no clear D. The CDR3 extends over 11 amino acids. Germline values: CDR1 DFQATT, CDR2 SNEGSKA (reference sequence). V was pared by 1 base and J by 5 bases, with 5 bases between.

This chain connects TRBV5-5 to TRBJ2-7, with 10 bases identical to TRBD2. This CDR3 comprises 16 residues. V was pared by 0 bases and J by 0 bases, with 3 bases of the junction left unmatched. CDR1 is SGHKS, CDR2 YYEKEE, per germline (reference sequence). The CDR3 spells CASSLGLAGLSYEQYF. In DNA, the CDR3 is TGTGCCAGCAGCTTGGGACTAGCGGGTCTCTCCTACGAGCAGTACTTC.

The rearrangement links TRBV18 to TRBJ2-1; 11 positions agree with TRBD2. This CDR3 is 15 amino acids long. V lost 2 bases, J lost 4 bases, and 1 base stayed unmatched. In germline, CDR1 is KGHSH, CDR2 LQKENI. The CDR3 DNA is TGTGCCAGCTCACCAGGGACTAGCGGTTACAATGAGCAGTTCTTC. Its translation: CASSPGTSGYNEQFF.

The V call is TRBV2, the J call TRBJ1-1; D unresolved. The CDR3 runs 13 residues. Germline loops: CDR1 SNHLY, CDR2 FYNNEI. The germline V and J ends were trimmed by 1 base and 1 base, with 4 bases remaining between them. Here the CDR3 DNA reads TGTGCCAGCAGTGAAGACTCGAACACTGAAGCTTTCTTT. Protein: CASSEDSNTEAFF.

This clone showed up just a few times. This chain uses TRBV5-5 with TRBJ2-7, with 12 bases matching TRBD2. There are 16 residues in the CDR3. The germline V gene has CDR1 SGHKS and CDR2 YYEKEE (reference sequence). With 0 bases clipped from V and 0 bases from J, the junction kept 1 base outside the gene matches. CDR3 amino acids: CASSLGTSGASYEQYF. The CDR3 nucleotides are TGTGCCAGCAGCTTGGGGACTAGCGGGGCCTCCTACGAGCAGTACTTC. The full variable domain, in which reference TRBV5-5 and TRBJ2-7 provide the parts outside the CDR3, is DAGVTQSPTHLIKTRGQQVTLRCSPISGHKSVSWYQQVLGQGPQFIFQYYEKEERGRGNFPDRFSARQFPNYSSELNVNALLLGDSALYLCASSLGTSGASYEQYFGPGTRLTVT.

The V and J genes are TRBV3-1 (or the pseudogene TRBV3-2) and TRBJ2-2, with 11 bases matching TRBD2. CDR1 and CDR2 from the germline V gene are LGHDT and YNNKEL (reference sequence). This CDR3 is 17 amino acids long. V was pared by 6 bases and J by 4 bases, with 10 bases of the junction left unmatched. CDR3 in amino acids: CASRRGSGRASTGELFF. For the CDR3, the DNA is TGTGCCAGCAGGCGGGGTAGCGGGAGGGCGAGCACCGGGGAGCTGTTTTTT.

This rearrangement joins TRBV5-8 to TRBJ2-7; D gene uncertain. The CDR3 runs to 13 residues. Deletions cut 5 bases from V and 2 bases from J, with 11 bases between. Germline-derived CDR1 and CDR2 are SGHTS and YDEGEE. CDR3 sequence: CASSRAKPYEQYF. The CDR3 DNA follows: TGTGCCAGCAGTCGAGCTAAACCCTACGAGCAGTACTTC.

The chain combines TRBV2 with TRBJ2-1; weak D call: TRBD2 (6 bases). CDR1 and CDR2 from the germline V gene are SNHLY and FYNNEI. This CDR3 is built from 12 residues. V lost 7 bases and J lost 6, with 10 bases in between. For the CDR3, the DNA is TGTGCCAGCAATAGCGGCGGCAATGAGCAGTTCTTC. This encodes CASNSGGNEQFF.

This rearrangement joins TRBV9 to TRBJ1-5; 10 bases agree with TRBD1. The CDR3 runs to 16 residues. Germline V gene data show CDR1 as SGDLS and CDR2 as YYNGEE. J lost 1 base, V lost 3 bases, and 4 bases had no gene match. The CDR3 loop is CASSAGQGLSNQPQHF. For the CDR3, the DNA is TGTGCCAGCAGCGCGGGACAGGGGCTCAGCAATCAGCCCCAGCATTTT.

The rearrangement links TRBV30 to TRBJ1-6; 8 nucleotides agree with TRBD1. This CDR3 contains 13 residues. The J segment lost 8 bases and the V segment lost 6 bases, leaving 6 bases of the junction unmatched. Germline lookup yields CDR1 GTSNPN and CDR2 SVGIG (reference sequence). The DNA of the CDR3 is TGTGCCTGTTCGGACAGGGACCATTCACCCCTCCACTTT. Protein product: CACSDRDHSPLHF.

About this clone: A much larger clone lies a single base off, so this may be a read error. CDR3 sequence reads: CASSGRGPGELFF. In nucleotides, the CDR3 is TGTGCCAGCAGCGGGAGAGGTCCCGGGGAGCTGTTTTTT. The rearrangement links TRBV9 to TRBJ2-2; the D is unclear. CDR1 and CDR2 from the germline V gene are SGDLS and YYNGEE. This CDR3 is 13 amino acids long. V was cut by 3 bases and J by 6 bases, with 9 bases left in between.

The V and J genes are TRBV18 and TRBJ2-3; unclear D gene. This CDR3 spans 14 amino acids. V was pared by 4 bases and J by 0 bases, with 8 bases between. CDR1 and CDR2 from the germline V gene are KGHSH and LQKENI. CDR3 loop: CASSRLSSTDTQYF. CDR3 in DNA: TGTGCCAGCTCACGACTCTCTAGCACAGATACGCAGTATTTT.

This clone was detected only a few times. The rearrangement links TRBV7-3 to TRBJ2-3, with TRBD2 identical over 9 bases. The CDR3 is 16 amino acids. The J segment lost 3 bases and the V segment lost 3 bases, leaving 7 bases of the junction unmatched. Per the germline V gene, CDR1 is SGHTA and CDR2 is FQGTGA. CDR3 protein: CASSFSLAGNTDTQYF. The CDR3 coding sequence is TGTGCCAGCAGCTTTTCGCTAGCGGGAAATACAGATACGCAGTATTTT.

The rearrangement links TRBV9 to TRBJ2-3, with TRBD2 matching over 7 bases. The ends lost 3 bases at V and 1 base at J; junction bases unmatched: 8. CDR3 size: 16 residues. Per germline, CDR1 SGDLS and CDR2 YYNGEE. The CDR3 loop reads CASSGGLAGRTDTQYF. Written as DNA, the CDR3 is TGTGCCAGCAGCGGAGGATTAGCGGGCCGCACAGATACGCAGTATTTT.

The chain links TRBV6-6 to TRBJ2-7; 7 bases line up with TRBD1. The CDR3 runs 14 residues. V trimming: 2 bases; J trimming: 6 bases; junction bases outside the gene matches: 7. CDR1 is MNHNY, CDR2 SVGAGI, per germline (reference sequence). The CDR3 is CASSYEGYRGEQYF. CDR3 bases: TGTGCCAGCAGTTACGAGGGGTACAGGGGCGAGCAGTACTTC.

The gene calls are TRBV18 and TRBJ1-1; 8 bases agree with TRBD1. Per germline, CDR1 KGHSH and CDR2 LQKENI. After removal of 8 bases from V and 0 bases from J, the junction contained 8 bases not matched to a gene. The CDR3 extends over 15 amino acids. The CDR3 spells CASASQGQVNTEAFF. The CDR3 DNA reads as TGTGCCAGCGCCTCTCAGGGACAGGTGAACACTGAAGCTTTCTTT.

This rearrangement joins TRBV2 to TRBJ1-2; D is unclear. V dropped 8 bases and J dropped 7 bases, with 20 bases sitting between them. Looked up from germline, CDR1 is SNHLY and CDR2 is FYNNEI. The CDR3 covers 14 residues. CDR3 DNA sequence: TGTGCCAGCCTCAGGCAGCAGGCTCTATTTGGCTACACCTTC. As protein: CASLRQQALFGYTF. Full variable domain (outside the CDR3, taken from reference TRBV2 and TRBJ1-2): EPEVTQTPSHQVTQMGQEVILRCVPISNHLYFYWYRQILGQKVEFLVSFYNNEISEKSEIFDDQFSVERPDGSNFTLKIRSTKLEDSAMYFCASLRQQALFGYTFGSGTRLTVV.

V usage is TRBV5-4 and J usage is TRBJ2-7; 7 positions match TRBD2. The length of the CDR3 is 16 residues. J lost 2 bases, V lost 0 bases, and 8 bases had no gene match. Germline CDR1 and CDR2: SGHNT and YYREEE (reference sequence). CDR3 DNA: TGTGCCAGCAGCTTGGATCTCGGCGGGGGAACCTACGAGCAGTACTTC. Amino acid sequence: CASSLDLGGGTYEQYF. The whole variable domain, filled in from reference TRBV5-4 and TRBJ2-7, reads ETGVTQSPTHLIKTRGQQVTLRCSSQSGHNTVSWYQQALGQGPQFIFQYYREEENGRGNFPPRFSGLQFPNYSSELNVNALELDDSALYLCASSLDLGGGTYEQYFGPGTRLTVT.

The chain has TRBV5-4 and TRBJ2-3, with 12 bases matching TRBD2. V lost 4 bases, J lost 1 base, and 4 bases stayed unmatched. Germline V gives CDR1 SGHNT, CDR2 YYREEE (reference sequence). The CDR3 is made up of 16 amino acids. In nucleotides, the CDR3 is TGTGCCAGCAGCCAGGGACTAGCGGGCGGCACAGATACGCAGTATTTT. Translation gives CASSQGLAGGTDTQYF.

V and J are TRBV9 and TRBJ2-7; D not resolved. The CDR3 is made up of 13 amino acids. V shed 0 bases and J shed 0 bases, with 4 bases lying between them. Germline loops: CDR1 SGDLS, CDR2 YYNGEE. CDR3 sequence: CASSVGLSYEQYF. The CDR3 DNA reads TGTGCCAGCAGCGTAGGGCTCTCCTACGAGCAGTACTTC.

The genes are TRBV5-4 and TRBJ2-3, with 8 nucleotides matching TRBD2. CDR3 length: 16 residues. Germline CDR1 and CDR2: SGHNT and YYREEE (reference sequence). V lost 4 bases and J lost 5; bases outside the gene matches: 12. The CDR3 bases are TGTGCCAGCAGCCCACGAATCGCGGGGGGAGTAGATACGCAGTATTTT. This encodes CASSPRIAGGVDTQYF.

This clone was observed a single time. This sequence joins TRBV2 and TRBJ2-5; 10 bases align to TRBD2. With 6 bases clipped from V and 2 bases from J, the junction kept 9 bases outside the gene matches. Germline CDR1 and CDR2: SNHLY and FYNNEI. The CDR3 is 16 amino acids. The DNA of the CDR3 is TGTGCCAGCAGATTAGCGGGAGCGGGAGGGCAAGAGACCCAGTACTTC. It codes for CASRLAGAGGQETQYF.

This clone was found once. In DNA, the CDR3 is TGTGCCAGCAGTTTGGACCCGACAGGCAATCAGCCCCAGCATTTT. This codes for CASSLDPTGNQPQHF. The genes are TRBV28 and TRBJ1-5, with D possibly TRBD1 on 5 matching bases. CDR3 length equals 15 residues. The V and J ends lost 3 bases and 2 bases respectively, with 11 bases between them. In germline, CDR1 is MDHEN, CDR2 SYDVKM. Drawing the rest from reference TRBV28 and TRBJ1-5, the complete variable domain is DVKVTQSSRYLVKRTGEKVFLECVQDMDHENMFWYRQDPGLGLRLIYFSYDVKMKEKGDIPEGYSVSREKKERFSLILESASTNQTSMYLCASSLDPTGNQPQHFGDGTRLSIL.

The V and J genes are TRBV28 and TRBJ1-1, with D maybe TRBD1 (5 bases). V was pared by 2 bases and J by 3 bases, with 13 bases between. CDR3 length equals 15 residues. Looked up from germline, CDR1 is MDHEN and CDR2 is SYDVKM. The CDR3 nucleotides read TGTGCCAGCAGTTTAGTCGACGGGGGTTACACTGAAGCTTTCTTT. Translated, it gives CASSLVDGGYTEAFF.

The V gene is TRBV15, the J gene TRBJ1-2; D not certain. The CDR3 loop spans 12 amino acids. CDR1 LNHNV and CDR2 YYDKDF come from the germline V gene (reference sequence). Trimming pared 6 bases from V and 7 bases from J, leaving 12 bases between. The CDR3 DNA follows: TGTGCCACCAGGGAGAGGGTCAGTGGCTACACCTTC. This codes for CATRERVSGYTF. Together with reference TRBV15 and TRBJ1-2, the CDR3 gives the full variable domain: DAMVIQNPRYQVTQFGKPVTLSCSQTLNHNVMYWYQQKSSQAPKLLFHYYDKDFNNEADTPDNFQSRRPNTSFCFLDIRSPGLGDTAMYLCATRERVSGYTFGSGTRLTVV.